This TCR beta chain was obtained from a study of T-cell memory formation after mild COVID-19. General observations from the study: A balance of CD4 and CD8 characterized clones contracting day 15 to 85, whereas later expanders leaned CD4+. The SARS-CoV-2 specificity of second-wave clones reaching peak at day 37 remained unverified. Some clones that responded turned up in pre-infection memory, which suggests that cross-reactive memory joined in. Clones which contracted sat mainly in CM and EM if CD4+, and in EMRA if CD8+.

One entry per CDR3 protein, called by TCRdb with MiXCR from the 5' RACE reads. The sample includes 150,000 to 200,000 distinct CDR3 sequences, about 14% of them seen just once. A word on this clonotype: Its antigen is undetermined.

The receptor was isolated from an adult woman who had mild COVID-19 (a few samples of this study predate the infection). Cell type and time point are not known. The specimen sequenced was PBMCs or a T cell subset sorted from them (not recorded which).

In DNA form, the CDR3 reads TGTGCCAGCAGTGTCCCGCCGAGACAGGGGGCGGAGGAGCAGTACTTC. The encoded protein is CASSVPPRQGAEEQYF. This chain links TRBV25-1 with TRBJ2-7; 10 positions agree with TRBD1. The CDR3 is made up of 16 amino acids. V lost 4 bases and J lost 7; bases outside the gene matches: 13. Looked up from germline, CDR1 is MGHDK and CDR2 is SYGVNS.